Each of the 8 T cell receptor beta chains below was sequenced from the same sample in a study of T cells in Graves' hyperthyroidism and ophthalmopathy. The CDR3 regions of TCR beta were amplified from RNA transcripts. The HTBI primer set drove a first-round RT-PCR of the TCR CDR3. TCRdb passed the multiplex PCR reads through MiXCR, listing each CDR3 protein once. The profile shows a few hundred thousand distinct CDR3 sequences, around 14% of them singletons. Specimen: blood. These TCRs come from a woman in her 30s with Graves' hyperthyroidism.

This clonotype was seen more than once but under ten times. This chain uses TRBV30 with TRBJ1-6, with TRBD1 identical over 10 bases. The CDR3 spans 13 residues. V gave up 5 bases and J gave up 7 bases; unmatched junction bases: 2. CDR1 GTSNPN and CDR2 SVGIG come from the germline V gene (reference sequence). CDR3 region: CAWAGQGNSPLHF. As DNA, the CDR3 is TGTGCCTGGGCGGGACAGGGGAATTCACCCCTCCACTTT.

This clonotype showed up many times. The CDR3 is CAWSIAGSGYTF. The CDR3 nucleotides read TGTGCCTGGAGTATTGCCGGGAGTGGCTACACCTTC. V and J are TRBV30 and TRBJ1-2; D gene uncertain. Trimming stripped 2 bases from V and 7 bases from J, with 11 bases between. Germline lookup yields CDR1 GTSNPN and CDR2 SVGIG (reference sequence). This CDR3 comprises 12 residues.

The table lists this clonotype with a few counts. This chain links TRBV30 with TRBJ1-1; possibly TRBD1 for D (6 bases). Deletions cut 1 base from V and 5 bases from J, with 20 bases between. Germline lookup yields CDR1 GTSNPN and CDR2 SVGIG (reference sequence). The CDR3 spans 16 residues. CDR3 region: CAWSGGAGDWLTEAFF. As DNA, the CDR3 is TGTGCCTGGAGTGGGGGGGCAGGGGATTGGTTGACTGAAGCTTTCTTT.

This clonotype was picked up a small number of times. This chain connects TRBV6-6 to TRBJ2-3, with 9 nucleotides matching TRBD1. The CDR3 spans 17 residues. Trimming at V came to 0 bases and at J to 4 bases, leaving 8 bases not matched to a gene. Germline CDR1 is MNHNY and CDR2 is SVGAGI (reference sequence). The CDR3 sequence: CASSYSGGDRVPDTQYF. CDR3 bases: TGTGCCAGCAGTTACTCGGGGGGGGACAGGGTACCAGATACGCAGTATTTT.

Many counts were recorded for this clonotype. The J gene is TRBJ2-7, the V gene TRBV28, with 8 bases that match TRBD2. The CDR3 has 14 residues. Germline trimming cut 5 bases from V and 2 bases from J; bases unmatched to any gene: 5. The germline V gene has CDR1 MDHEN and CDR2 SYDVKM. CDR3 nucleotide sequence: TGTGCCAGCAGTATACCGGGACTAGCCTACGAGCAGTACTTC. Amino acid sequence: CASSIPGLAYEQYF.

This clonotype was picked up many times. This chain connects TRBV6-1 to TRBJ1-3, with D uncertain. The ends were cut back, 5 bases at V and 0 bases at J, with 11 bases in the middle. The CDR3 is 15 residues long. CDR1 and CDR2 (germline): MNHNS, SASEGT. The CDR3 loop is CASSFGSSSGNTIYF. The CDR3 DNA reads TGTGCCAGCAGTTTTGGCAGCAGCTCTGGAAACACCATATATTTT.

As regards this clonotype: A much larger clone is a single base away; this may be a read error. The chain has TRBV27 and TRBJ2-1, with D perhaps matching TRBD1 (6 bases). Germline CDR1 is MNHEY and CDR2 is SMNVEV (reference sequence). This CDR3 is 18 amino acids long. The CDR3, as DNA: TGTGCCAGCAGTTTCAAATTCAGGGGAGAAAGCTCCCACAATGAGCAGTTCTTC. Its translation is CASSFKFRGESSHNEQFF.

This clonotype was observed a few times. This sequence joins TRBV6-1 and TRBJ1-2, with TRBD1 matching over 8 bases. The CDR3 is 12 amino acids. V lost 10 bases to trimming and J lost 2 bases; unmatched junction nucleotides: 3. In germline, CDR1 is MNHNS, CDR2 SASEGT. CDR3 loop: CATRQGNYGYTF. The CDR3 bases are TGTGCCACGAGACAGGGGAACTATGGCTACACCTTC.